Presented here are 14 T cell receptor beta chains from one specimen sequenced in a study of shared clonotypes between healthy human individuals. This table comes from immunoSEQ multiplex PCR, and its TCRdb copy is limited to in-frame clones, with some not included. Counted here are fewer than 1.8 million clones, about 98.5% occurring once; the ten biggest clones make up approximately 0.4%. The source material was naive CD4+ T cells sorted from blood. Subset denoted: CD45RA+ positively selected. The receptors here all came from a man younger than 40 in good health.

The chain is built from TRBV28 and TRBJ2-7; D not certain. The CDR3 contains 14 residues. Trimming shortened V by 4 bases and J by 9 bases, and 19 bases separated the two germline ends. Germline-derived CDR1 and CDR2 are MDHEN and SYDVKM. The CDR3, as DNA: TGTGCCAGCAGTTCCCCCTCGAGATTAATTTCGCAGTACTTC. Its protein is CASSSPSRLISQYF.

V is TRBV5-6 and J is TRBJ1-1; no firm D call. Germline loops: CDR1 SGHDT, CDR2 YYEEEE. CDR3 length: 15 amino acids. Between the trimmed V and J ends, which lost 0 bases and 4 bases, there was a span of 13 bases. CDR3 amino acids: CASSLEREWGTEAFF. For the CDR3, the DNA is TGTGCCAGCAGCTTGGAACGGGAGTGGGGCACTGAAGCTTTCTTT.

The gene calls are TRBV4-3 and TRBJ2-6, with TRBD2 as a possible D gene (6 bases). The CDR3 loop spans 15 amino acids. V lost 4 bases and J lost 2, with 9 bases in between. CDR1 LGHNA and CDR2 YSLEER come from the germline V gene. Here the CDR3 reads CASSPGGAGANVLTF. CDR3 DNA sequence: TGCGCCAGCAGCCCGGGCGGGGCTGGGGCCAACGTCCTGACTTTC.

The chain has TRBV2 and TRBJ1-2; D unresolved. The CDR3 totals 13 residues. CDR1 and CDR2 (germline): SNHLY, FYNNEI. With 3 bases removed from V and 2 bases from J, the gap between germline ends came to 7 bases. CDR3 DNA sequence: TGTGCCAGCAGTGATTCACGGAACTATGGCTACACCTTC. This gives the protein CASSDSRNYGYTF. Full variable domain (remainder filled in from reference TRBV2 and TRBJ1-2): EPEVTQTPSHQVTQMGQEVILRCVPISNHLYFYWYRQILGQKVEFLVSFYNNEISEKSEIFDDQFSVERPDGSNFTLKIRSTKLEDSAMYFCASSDSRNYGYTFGSGTRLTVV.

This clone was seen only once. The CDR3 DNA follows: TGTGCCAGCAGCCCAGGCGGGGGAAGCTCTAACAATGAGCAGTTCTTC. It codes for CASSPGGGSSNNEQFF. The chain carries TRBV7-9 and TRBJ2-1; 7 nucleotides line up with TRBD2. V gave up 5 bases and J gave up 5 bases; unmatched junction bases: 12. The CDR3 is 16 amino acids. The V gene's germline CDR1 is SEHNR and CDR2 FQNEAQ (reference sequence).

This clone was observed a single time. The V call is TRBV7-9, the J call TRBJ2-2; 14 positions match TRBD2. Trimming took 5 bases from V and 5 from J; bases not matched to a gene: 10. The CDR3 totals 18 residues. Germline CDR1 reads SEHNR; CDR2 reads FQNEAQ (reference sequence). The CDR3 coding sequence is TGTGCCAGCAGCCAGGGACTAGCGGGAGTCATGGGAACCGGGGAGCTGTTTTTT. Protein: CASSQGLAGVMGTGELFF. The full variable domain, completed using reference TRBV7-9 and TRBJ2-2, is DTGVSQNPRHKITKRGQNVTFRCDPISEHNRLYWYRQTLGQGPEFLTYFQNEAQLEKSRLLSDRFSAERPKGSFSTLEIQRTEQGDSAMYLCASSQGLAGVMGTGELFFGEGSRLTVL.

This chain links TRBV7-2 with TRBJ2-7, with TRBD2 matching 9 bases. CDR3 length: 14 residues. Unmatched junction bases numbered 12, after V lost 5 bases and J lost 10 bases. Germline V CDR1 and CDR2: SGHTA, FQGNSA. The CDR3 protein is CASSLGGSGSVQYF. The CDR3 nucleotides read TGTGCCAGCAGCCTGGGTGGTAGCGGGAGTGTACAGTACTTC.

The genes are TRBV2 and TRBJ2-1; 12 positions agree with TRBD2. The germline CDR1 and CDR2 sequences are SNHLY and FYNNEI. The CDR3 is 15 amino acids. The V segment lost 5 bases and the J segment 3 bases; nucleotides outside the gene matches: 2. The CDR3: CASSILAGGYNEQFF. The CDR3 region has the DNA TGTGCCAGCAGTATACTAGCGGGAGGCTACAATGAGCAGTTCTTC. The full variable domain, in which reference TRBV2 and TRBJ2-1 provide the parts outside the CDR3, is EPEVTQTPSHQVTQMGQEVILRCVPISNHLYFYWYRQILGQKVEFLVSFYNNEISEKSEIFDDQFSVERPDGSNFTLKIRSTKLEDSAMYFCASSILAGGYNEQFFGPGTRLTVL.

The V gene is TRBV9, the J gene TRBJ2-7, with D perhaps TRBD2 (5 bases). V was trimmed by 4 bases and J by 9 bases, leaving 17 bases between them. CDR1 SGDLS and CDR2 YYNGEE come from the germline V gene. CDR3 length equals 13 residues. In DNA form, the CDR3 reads TGTGCCAGCAGCATAGACCAGAACGCGGGGCAGTACTTC. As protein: CASSIDQNAGQYF.

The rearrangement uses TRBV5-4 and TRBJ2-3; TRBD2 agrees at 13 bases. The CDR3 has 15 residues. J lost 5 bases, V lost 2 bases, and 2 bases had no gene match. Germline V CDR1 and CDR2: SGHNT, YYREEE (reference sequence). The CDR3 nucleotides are TGTGCCAGCAGCTTAGGACTAGCGGGAGAAGATACGCAGTATTTT. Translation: CASSLGLAGEDTQYF.

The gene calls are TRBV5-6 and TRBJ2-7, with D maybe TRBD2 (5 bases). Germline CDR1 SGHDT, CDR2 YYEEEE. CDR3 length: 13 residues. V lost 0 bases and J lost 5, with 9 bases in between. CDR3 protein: CASSLVGRNEQYF. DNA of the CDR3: TGTGCCAGCAGCTTGGTAGGGAGAAACGAGCAGTACTTC.

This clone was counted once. CDR3 DNA sequence: TGTGCCAGCGGACTCTCTGGGAGAAGGAATGAGCAGTTCTTC. It encodes CASGLSGRRNEQFF. The rearrangement uses TRBV6-5 and TRBJ2-1; tentatively, D is TRBD2 (5 bases). Germline V CDR1 and CDR2: MNHEY, SVGAGI. V lost 8 bases to trimming and J lost 7 bases, with 18 bases between them. The CDR3 is 14 amino acids.

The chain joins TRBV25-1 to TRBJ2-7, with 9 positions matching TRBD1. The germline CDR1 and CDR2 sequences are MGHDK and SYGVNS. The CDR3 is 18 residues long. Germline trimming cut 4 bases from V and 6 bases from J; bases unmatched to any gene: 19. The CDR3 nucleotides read TGTGCCAGCAGTGGAACAGGGGGCCGGGCACCCAAAGTAGGCGAGCAGTACTTC. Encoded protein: CASSGTGGRAPKVGEQYF.

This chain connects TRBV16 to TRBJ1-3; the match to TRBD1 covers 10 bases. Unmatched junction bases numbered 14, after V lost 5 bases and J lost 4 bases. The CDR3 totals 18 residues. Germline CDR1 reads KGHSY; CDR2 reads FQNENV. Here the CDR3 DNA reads TGTGCCAGCAGCAGATGGACCCGGGACAGGGGCTCGGGAAACACCATATATTTT. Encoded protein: CASSRWTRDRGSGNTIYF.